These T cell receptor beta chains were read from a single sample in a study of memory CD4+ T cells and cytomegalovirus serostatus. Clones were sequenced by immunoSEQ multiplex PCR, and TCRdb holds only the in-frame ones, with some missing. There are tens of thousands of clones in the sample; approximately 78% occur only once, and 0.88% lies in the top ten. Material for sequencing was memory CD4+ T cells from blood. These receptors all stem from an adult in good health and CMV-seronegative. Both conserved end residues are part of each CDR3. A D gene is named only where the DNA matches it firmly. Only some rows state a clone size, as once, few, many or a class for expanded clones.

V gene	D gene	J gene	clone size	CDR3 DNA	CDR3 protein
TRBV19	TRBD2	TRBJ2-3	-	TGTGCCAGTAGTACGACTAGCGGGGCGATCACAGATACGCAGTATTTT	CASSTTSGAITDTQYF
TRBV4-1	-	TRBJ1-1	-	TGCGCCAGCAGCCAATCAACCCCGGGACGGCTAAACACTGAGGCTTTCTTT	CASSQSTPGRLNTEAFF
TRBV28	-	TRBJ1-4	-	TGTGCCAGCAGTGAGGGGTCTAATGAAAAACTGTTTTTT	CASSEGSNEKLFF
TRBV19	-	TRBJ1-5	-	TGTGCCTGCAAAAACAGGGAACAGGGCGATCAGCCCCAGCATTTT	CACKNREQGDQPQHF
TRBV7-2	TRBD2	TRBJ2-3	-	TGTGCCAGCAGCGTTAGCGGGGGGATGACAGATACGCAGTATTTT	CASSVSGGMTDTQYF
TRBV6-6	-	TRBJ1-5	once	TGTGCCAGCAACCTCTGGGATCAGCCCCAGCATTTT	CASNLWDQPQHF
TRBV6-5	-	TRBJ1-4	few	TGTGCCAGCAGACCGACGGCAACTAATGAAAAACTGTTTTTT	CASRPTATNEKLFF
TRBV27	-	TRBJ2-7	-	TGTGCCAGCAGTCGGACGTCGCGGAACGAGCAGTACTTC	CASSRTSRNEQYF
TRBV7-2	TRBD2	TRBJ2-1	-	TGTGCCAGCAGCTTAGAGCGGGGGAGCTACAATGAGCAGTTCTTC	CASSLERGSYNEQFF
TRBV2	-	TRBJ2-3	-	TGTGCCAGCAGCGCAGTTTTGGGCACAGATACGCAGTATTTT	CASSAVLGTDTQYF
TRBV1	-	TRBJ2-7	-	TGCACCAGCAGCCAAGATTTAGGTGGGGGGGGCTACGAGCAGTACTTC	CTSSQDLGGGGYEQYF
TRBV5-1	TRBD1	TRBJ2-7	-	TGCGCCAGCAGTCTGAAGGACAGGGGGGACGAGCAGTACTTC	CASSLKDRGDEQYF
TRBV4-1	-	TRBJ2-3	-	TGCGCCAGCAGCCATGACCGGGACGCTAATTCAGATACGCAGTATTTT	CASSHDRDANSDTQYF
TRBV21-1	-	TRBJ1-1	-	TGTGCCAGCAGCTTATCGACAGGCCCGGTATGTTACACTGAAGCTTTCTTT	CASSLSTGPVCYTEAFF
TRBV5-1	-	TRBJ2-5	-	TGCGCCAGCAGTGGCGCGGGGCCACAAGAGACCCAGTACTTC	CASSGAGPQETQYF
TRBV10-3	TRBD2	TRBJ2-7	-	TGTGCCATCTCGACTAGCGGGAGGGCAGGGTCCTACGAGCAGTACTTC	CAISTSGRAGSYEQYF
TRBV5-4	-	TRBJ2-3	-	TGTGCCAGCAGCTTGGGGGGGCCCGGTACGCAGTATTTT	CASSLGGPGTQYF
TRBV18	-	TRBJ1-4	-	TGTGCCAGCTCACAAGTTGCAACTAATGAAAAACTGTTTTTT	CASSQVATNEKLFF
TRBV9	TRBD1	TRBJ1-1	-	TGTGCCAGCACCCTATACGGGACAGGGGGGAACACTGAAGCTTTCTTT	CASTLYGTGGNTEAFF
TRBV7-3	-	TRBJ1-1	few	TGTGCCAGCAGCGCGGACAGGAACACTGAAGCTTTCTTT	CASSADRNTEAFF
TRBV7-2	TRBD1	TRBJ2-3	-	TGTGCCAGCAGCTCCCTAGGGACAGGGGTTCAGAATACGCAGTATTTT	CASSSLGTGVQNTQYF
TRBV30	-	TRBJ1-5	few	TGTGCCTGGAGTGGACCCGGTCAGCCCCAGCATTTT	CAWSGPGQPQHF
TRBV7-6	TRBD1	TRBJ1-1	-	TGTGCCAGCAGCCGGACAGGGGTGACTGAAGCTTTCTTT	CASSRTGVTEAFF
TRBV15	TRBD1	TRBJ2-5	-	TGTGCCACCAGCAGAGGCGGACCGGACAGGGGTCGAGAGACCCAGTACTTC	CATSRGGPDRGRETQYF
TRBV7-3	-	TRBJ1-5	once	TGTGCCAGCAGCTCGGGACCCCATCAGCCCCAGCATTTT	CASSSGPHQPQHF
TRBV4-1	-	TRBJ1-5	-	TGCGCCAGCAGCCAAGATGGAGGTTTGGGCAATCAGCCCCAGCATTTT	CASSQDGGLGNQPQHF
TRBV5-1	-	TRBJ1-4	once	TGCGCCAGCAGCCCGGGGGGCAAGGGGAATGAAAAACTGTTTTTT	CASSPGGKGNEKLFF
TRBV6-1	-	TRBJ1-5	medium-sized	TGTGCCAGCAGCGTGACAGAGATCAATCAGCCCCAGCATTTT	CASSVTEINQPQHF
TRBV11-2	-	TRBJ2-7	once	TGTGCCAGCAGCCTAACTAGCTACGAGCAGTACTTC	CASSLTSYEQYF
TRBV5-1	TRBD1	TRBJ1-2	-	TGCGCCAGCAGCTTGGGTGCAGGGGGCGACTATGGCTACACCTTC	CASSLGAGGDYGYTF
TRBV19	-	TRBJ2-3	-	TGTGCCAGTAGTATTAGCCTGAGTAAGAACAGAAGCACAGATACGCAGTATTTT	CASSISLSKNRSTDTQYF
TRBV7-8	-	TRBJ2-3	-	TGTGCCAGCAGCCCTAGGTGGACTAGCACAGATACGCAGTATTTT	CASSPRWTSTDTQYF
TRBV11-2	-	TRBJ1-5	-	TGTGCCAGCAGCTTAGATAGACAGCCTGGCCACCCCCAGCATTTT	CASSLDRQPGHPQHF
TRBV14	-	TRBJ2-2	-	TGTGCCAGCAGCCGCATTTTGTACGGGGAGCTGTTTTTT	CASSRILYGELFF
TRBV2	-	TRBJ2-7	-	TGTGCCAGCAGTGACGACCACCCCAGGGCCGAGCAGTACTTC	CASSDDHPRAEQYF
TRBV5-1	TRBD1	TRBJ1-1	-	TGCGCCAGCAGCCCCACGGGACAGCGAGGCACTGAAGCTTTCTTT	CASSPTGQRGTEAFF
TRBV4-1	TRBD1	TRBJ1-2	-	TGCGCCAGCAGCCCGAACCCGTCCCAGGGGGCGAATGGCTACACCTTC	CASSPNPSQGANGYTF
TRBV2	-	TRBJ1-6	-	TGTGCCAGCCGACAAGAGTTAAATTCACCCCTCCACTTT	CASRQELNSPLHF
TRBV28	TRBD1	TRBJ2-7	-	TGTGCCAGCAGTTCCTTCTGGACAGGGGATTTCTACGAGCAGTACTTC	CASSSFWTGDFYEQYF
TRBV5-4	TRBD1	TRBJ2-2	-	TGTGCCAGCAGCCCAAAACCGGGACAGGGGGTCGGCACCGGGGAGCTGTTTTTT	CASSPKPGQGVGTGELFF